The 10 T cell receptor beta chains in this list originate from one sample, sequenced in a study of technical replicates of blood from several donors. Produced via immunoSEQ multiplex PCR; TCRdb's table is partial and in-frame only. The data show approximately 69,000 clones, 80% to 90% seen once. The sequenced sample consisted of PBMCs. The receptors shown here come from a human donor in good health. Some clones in this sample may be carry-over from other donors' samples.

V and J are TRBV5-5 and TRBJ2-1; 9 nucleotides align to TRBD1. V shed 4 bases, J shed 6 bases, and the junction held 8 bases outside the gene matches. The CDR3 loop spans 15 amino acids. CDR1 and CDR2 from the germline V gene are SGHKS and YYEKEE (reference sequence). CDR3 DNA: TGTGCCAGCAGCGCTGGACAGGGGATTATCAATGAGCAGTTCTTC. Residues: CASSAGQGIINEQFF.

V usage is TRBV12-5 and J usage is TRBJ2-1; D is possibly TRBD1 (5 bases). V was trimmed by 6 bases and J by 2 bases, leaving 14 bases between them. The CDR3 is 15 residues long. Germline-derived CDR1 and CDR2 are LGHNT and FRNRAP. In DNA form, the CDR3 reads TGTGCTAGTGGCCGCCAGGGCCAGACCTACAATGAGCAGTTCTTC. Its protein is CASGRQGQTYNEQFF.

The chain couples TRBV6-5 to TRBJ1-2; 9 bases line up with TRBD1. With V trimmed by 11 bases and J by 8 bases, 12 bases remained unmatched. CDR3 size: 13 residues. The germline gives CDR1 MNHEY, CDR2 SVGAGI. The chain's CDR3 is CASIDGTGIGYTF. DNA for the CDR3: TGTGCCTCCATTGACGGGACAGGGATAGGCTACACCTTC.

V and J are TRBV19 and TRBJ2-7, with 13 bases identical to TRBD2. Germline CDR1 is LNHDA and CDR2 is SQIVND (reference sequence). CDR3 length equals 16 residues. Losses at the gene ends were 6 bases for V and 1 base for J; bases not matched to a gene: 6. For the CDR3, the DNA is TGTGCCAGTAGCTCCCGGACTAGCGGGAGTTCCTACGAGCAGTACTTC. The encoded protein is CASSSRTSGSSYEQYF. The entire variable domain, with the rest obtained from reference TRBV19 and TRBJ2-7, is as follows: DGGITQSPKYLFRKEGQNVTLSCEQNLNHDAMYWYRQDPGQGLRLIYYSQIVNDFQKGDIAEGYSVSREKKESFPLTVTSAQKNPTAFYLCASSSRTSGSSYEQYFGPGTRLTVT.

This clone showed up just a few times. The chain recombines TRBV19 with TRBJ1-5; D might be TRBD1 (6 bases). This CDR3 is 15 amino acids long. Germline-derived CDR1 and CDR2 are LNHDA and SQIVND (reference sequence). V dropped 0 bases and J dropped 3 bases, with 9 bases sitting between them. The CDR3 nucleotides read TGTGCCAGTAGTATAGATCGGACAGACAATCAGCCCCAGCATTTT. It is translated as CASSIDRTDNQPQHF.

The J gene is TRBJ1-1, the V gene TRBV5-1; tentative D call: TRBD1 (5 bases). Trimming left V 4 bases short and J 0 bases short, with 13 bases between. Germline V gives CDR1 SGHRS, CDR2 YFSETQ. This CDR3 comprises 15 residues. The CDR3 sequence: CASSPSGGMNTEAFF. The CDR3 bases are TGCGCCAGCAGCCCTTCCGGGGGGATGAACACTGAAGCTTTCTTT.

The chain links TRBV29-1 to TRBJ1-2; D is perhaps TRBD1 (6 bases). This CDR3 is 13 amino acids long. Trimming removed 8 bases from V and 4 bases from J, with 17 bases in between. Germline values: CDR1 SQVTM, CDR2 ANQGSEA. CDR3 amino acids: CSTVGGLGYGYTF. DNA of the CDR3: TGCAGCACCGTCGGGGGGCTCGGCTATGGCTACACCTTC.

This rearrangement joins TRBV5-6 to TRBJ1-1; TRBD1 is a possible D gene (5 bases). The V end lost 5 bases, the J end lost 5 bases, and 13 bases lay between the germline ends. This CDR3 is built from 13 residues. Germline V lookup: CDR1 SGHDT, CDR2 YYEEEE. The CDR3 spells CASSLQRGTEAFF. The CDR3 nucleotides are TGTGCCAGCAGTTTGCAAAGGGGTACTGAAGCTTTCTTT.

This clone is termed medium-sized. The genes are TRBV10-3 and TRBJ2-7; D remains ambiguous. Germline V gene lookup returns CDR1 ENHRY and CDR2 SYGVKD. With 7 bases removed from V and 1 base from J, the gap between germline ends came to 14 bases. The CDR3 contains 14 residues. The CDR3 sequence: CAITETHRSYEQYF. The CDR3 DNA reads as TGTGCCATCACAGAGACTCACCGGTCCTACGAGCAGTACTTC.

Only a few counts were recorded for this clone. This sequence joins TRBV19 and TRBJ2-5; TRBD1 aligns across 9 bases. V shed 6 bases, J shed 0 bases, and the junction held 5 bases outside the gene matches. Germline-derived CDR1 and CDR2 are LNHDA and SQIVND (reference sequence). The CDR3 contains 15 residues. CDR3 sequence reads: CASRGTGTYQETQYF. In nucleotides, the CDR3 is TGTGCCAGTAGGGGGACAGGGACGTACCAAGAGACCCAGTACTTC.